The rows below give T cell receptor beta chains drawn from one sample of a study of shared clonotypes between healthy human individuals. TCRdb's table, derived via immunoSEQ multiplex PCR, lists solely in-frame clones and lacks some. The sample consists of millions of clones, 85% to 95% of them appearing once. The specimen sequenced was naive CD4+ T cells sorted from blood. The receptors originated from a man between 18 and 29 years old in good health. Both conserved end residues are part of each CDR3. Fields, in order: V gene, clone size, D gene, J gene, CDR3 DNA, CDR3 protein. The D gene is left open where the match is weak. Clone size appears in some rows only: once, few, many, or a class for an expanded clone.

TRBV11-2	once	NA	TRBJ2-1	TGTGCCAGCAGCTTAGGAGAAGTATGGAGCGGGAATGAGCAGTTCTTC	CASSLGEVWSGNEQFF
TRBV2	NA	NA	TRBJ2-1	TGTGCAGTGACTAACCATATGAGTGAGCAGTTCTTC	CAVTNHMSEQFF
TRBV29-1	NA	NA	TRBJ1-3	TGCAGCGTTGAAGTCCCCCCTGGAAACACCATATATTTT	CSVEVPPGNTIYF
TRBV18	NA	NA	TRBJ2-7	TGTGCCAGCTCACCACCGCGGCCGCCGTACGAGCAGTACTTC	CASSPPRPPYEQYF
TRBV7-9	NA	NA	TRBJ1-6	TGTGCCAGCAGTAAGGAGAACGAGCGCTCACCCCTCCACTTT	CASSKENERSPLHF
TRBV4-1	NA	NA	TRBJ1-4	TGCGCCAGCAGCCAAGCGGCGAGGGATCGGGAAAAACTGTTTTTT	CASSQAARDREKLFF
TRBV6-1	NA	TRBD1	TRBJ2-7	TGTGCCAGCAGTGCCGGGACAGGAGCCTACGAGCAGTACTTC	CASSAGTGAYEQYF
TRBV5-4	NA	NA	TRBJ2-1	TGTGCCAGCAGCTTCTGGGATCGGGAAAGTGTAGTCTTC	CASSFWDRESVVF
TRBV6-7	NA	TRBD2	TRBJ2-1	TGTGCCAGCATTACCAACCGGAGACCGGGGGGCTCCTACAATGAGCAGTTCTTC	CASITNRRPGGSYNEQFF
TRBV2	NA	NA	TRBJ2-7	TGTGCCGCCGCCCCGCCGAGTCCCTACGAGCAGTACTTC	CAAAPPSPYEQYF
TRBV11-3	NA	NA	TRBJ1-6	TGTGCCAGCAGCCCGTGGGTCTCGAGCTCCTATAATTCACCCCTCCACTTT	CASSPWVSSSYNSPLHF
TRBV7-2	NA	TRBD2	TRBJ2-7	TGTGCCAGCAGCCCGGGACTAGCGGGAGGAGCCCCGTCTTCCCACGAGCAGTACTTC	CASSPGLAGGAPSSHEQYF
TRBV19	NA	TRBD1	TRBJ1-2	TGTGCCAGTAGTAACTATTCCAGGGGGCGCAAGGCGACTCTTTTTAACTATGGCTACACCTTC	CASSNYSRGRKATLFNYGYTF
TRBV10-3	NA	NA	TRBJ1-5	TGTGCCATCAGTGGCGGAGCGGGTCAGCCCCAGCATTTT	CAISGGAGQPQHF
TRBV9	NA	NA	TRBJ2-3	TGTGCCAGCAGCGGACAGCCGGTTTTGAAAGATACGCAGTATTTT	CASSGQPVLKDTQYF
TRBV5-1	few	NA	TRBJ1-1	TGCGCCAGCAGCTGGGGGGACACTGAAGCTTTCTTT	CASSWGDTEAFF
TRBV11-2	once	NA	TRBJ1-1	TGTGCCAGCAGCTATTCAGAGTCGGAAGCTTTCTTT	CASSYSESEAFF
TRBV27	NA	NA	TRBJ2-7	TGTGCCAGCAGTCCCCTGGGGTGGGGAGAGCAGTACTTC	CASSPLGWGEQYF
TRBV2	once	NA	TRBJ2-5	TGTGCCAGCAGACGAGGACAAGAGACCCAGTACTTC	CASRRGQETQYF
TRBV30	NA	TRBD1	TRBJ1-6	TGTGCCTGGAGGGGACAGGGAGGGAATTCACCCCTCCACTTT	CAWRGQGGNSPLHF
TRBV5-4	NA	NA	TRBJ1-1	TGTGCCAGCAGCTTGCCTCCGAACCTTGAAGCTTTCTTT	CASSLPPNLEAFF
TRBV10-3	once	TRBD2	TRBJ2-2	TGTGCCATCAGTGAATTTTCTAGCGGGAGCGTAAACACCGGGGAGCTGTTTTTT	CAISEFSSGSVNTGELFF
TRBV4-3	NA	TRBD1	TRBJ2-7	TGCGCCAGCAGCCAAGAAGGCAGGGGGCACGAGCAGTACTTC	CASSQEGRGHEQYF
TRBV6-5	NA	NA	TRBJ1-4	TGTGCCAGCAGTTACTCAGGGGGAAAGGAAAAACTGTTTTTT	CASSYSGGKEKLFF
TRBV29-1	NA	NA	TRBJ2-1	TGCAGCGTTGGGACCATCTCCTACAATGAGCAGTTCTTC	CSVGTISYNEQFF
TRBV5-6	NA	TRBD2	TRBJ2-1	TGTGCCAGCAGCTTGGACACTAGCGGATACAATGAGCAGTTCTTC	CASSLDTSGYNEQFF
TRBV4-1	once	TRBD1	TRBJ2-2	TGCGCCAGCAGCCAATCTGACAGGGGCACCGGGGAGCTGTTTTTT	CASSQSDRGTGELFF
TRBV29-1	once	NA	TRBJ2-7	TGCAGCGCGGAAGGAGCAGAATTCTACGAGGAGCAGTACTTC	CSAEGAEFYEEQYF
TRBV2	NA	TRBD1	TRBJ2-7	TGTGCCCCCAAGGGACAGGGGACCTACGAGCAGTACTTC	CAPKGQGTYEQYF
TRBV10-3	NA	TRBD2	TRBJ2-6	TGTGCCAACAGCCAGGTAGCGGGAGATTATGGGGCCAACGTCCTGACTTTC	CANSQVAGDYGANVLTF
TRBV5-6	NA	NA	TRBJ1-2	TGTGCCAGCAGCGCCGACAGGCTCATCTATGGCTACACCTTC	CASSADRLIYGYTF
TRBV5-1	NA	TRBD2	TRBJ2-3	TGCGCCAGCAGACCTAGCGGGGAATATACGCAGTATTTT	CASRPSGEYTQYF
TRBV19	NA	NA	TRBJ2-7	TGTGCCAGTAGTAATATGGGGCGCGAGCAGTACTTC	CASSNMGREQYF
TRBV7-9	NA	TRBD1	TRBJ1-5	TGTGCCAGCAGCTCACAGGGGGATCAGCCCCAGCATTTT	CASSSQGDQPQHF
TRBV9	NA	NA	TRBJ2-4	TGTGGGGGCCGGGGTGCCAAAAACATTCAGTACTTC	CGGRGAKNIQYF
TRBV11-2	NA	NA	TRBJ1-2	TGTGCCAGCAGCTTAGATCTCCTTATAAGCGGCTACACCTTC	CASSLDLLISGYTF
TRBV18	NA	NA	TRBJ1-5	TGTGCCAGCTCTCCCGGGGCAGGGACAAGCAATCAGCCCCAGCATTTT	CASSPGAGTSNQPQHF
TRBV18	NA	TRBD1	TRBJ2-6	TGTGCCAGCTCACAGGGGACAGGGGGTACCGGGGCCAACGTCCTGACTTTC	CASSQGTGGTGANVLTF
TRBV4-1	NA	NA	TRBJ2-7	TGCGCCAGCAGCCAAGAAGGGTGGTACGAGCAGTACTTC	CASSQEGWYEQYF
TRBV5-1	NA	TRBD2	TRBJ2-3	TGCGCCAGCAGCCCCCGGGCTAGCGGGAGGGCCCCAACAGATACGCAGTATTTT	CASSPRASGRAPTDTQYF
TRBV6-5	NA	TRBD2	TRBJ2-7	TGTGCCAGCAGACAGACTAGCGAGGGCGAGCAGTACTTC	CASRQTSEGEQYF
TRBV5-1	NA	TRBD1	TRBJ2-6	TGCGCCAGCAGCCTTCGGACAGGGGGACGCTCTGGGGCCAACGTCCTGACTTTC	CASSLRTGGRSGANVLTF
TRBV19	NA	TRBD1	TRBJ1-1	TGTGCCAGTAGTTCTTCGACAGGGTGGATCACTGAAGCTTTCTTT	CASSSSTGWITEAFF
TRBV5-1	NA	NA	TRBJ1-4	TGCGCCAGCAGCGCGCAGCCTAATGAAAAACTGTTTTTT	CASSAQPNEKLFF
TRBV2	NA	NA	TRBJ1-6	TGTGCCAGCAGTGAGGTTACTGCCAATTCACCCCTCCACTTT	CASSEVTANSPLHF
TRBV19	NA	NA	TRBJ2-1	TGTGCCAGTAGTATAGAAGGGCACAATGAGCAGTTCTTC	CASSIEGHNEQFF
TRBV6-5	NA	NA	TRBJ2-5	TGTGCCAGCAGTTACCGACAGGACATCGTCACCCAGTACTTC	CASSYRQDIVTQYF
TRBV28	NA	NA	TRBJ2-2	TGTGCCAGCAGTCCCGGCGCTTACGGGGCGAGTCCGAACACCGGGGAGCTGTTTTTT	CASSPGAYGASPNTGELFF
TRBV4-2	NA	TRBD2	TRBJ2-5	TGTGCCAGCAGTCAAAGGCGGGGGAACCAAGAGACCCAGTACTTC	CASSQRRGNQETQYF
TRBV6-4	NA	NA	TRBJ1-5	TGTGCCAGCAGTGGGAAAAGGTATAGCAATCAGCCCCAGCATTTT	CASSGKRYSNQPQHF
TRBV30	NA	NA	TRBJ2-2	TGTGCCTGGAGTGTACTTAGGGGCAGACGTTCCGGGGAGCTGTTTTTT	CAWSVLRGRRSGELFF
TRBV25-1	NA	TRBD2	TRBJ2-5	TGTGCCAGCAGTCCGGGACTAGCGGGAGTGGAGACCCAGTACTTC	CASSPGLAGVETQYF
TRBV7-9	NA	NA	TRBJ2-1	TGTGCCAGCAGCTTTCGTGAAGCGGAACTTAACAATGAGCAGTTCTTC	CASSFREAELNNEQFF
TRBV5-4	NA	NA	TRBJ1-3	TGTGCCAGCAGCTTGGGCAGGGAGTCTGGAAACACCATATATTTT	CASSLGRESGNTIYF
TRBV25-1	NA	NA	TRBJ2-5	TGTGCCAGCAGTGATGCTGGCGGGAAGTACCAAGAGACCCAGTACTTC	CASSDAGGKYQETQYF